This is a list of T cell receptor beta chains from one sample in a study of T cell repertoires in cytomegalovirus infection. Antigen specificity for these receptors is unknown. Each CDR3 protein gets one entry after TCRdb re-called the reads with MiXCR. The sample holds 71,000 or so distinct CDR3 sequences, approximately 22% seen once. The material was CD8+ T cells from cultured PBMCs, obtained from culture after CMV antigen stimulation. These receptors originate from a human donor in good health (CMV status not recorded). Some clones in this sample may be carry-over from other donors' samples. Both conserved end residues are part of each CDR3. The D gene is left open where the match is weak. For some rows the clone size is stated as once, few or many, or as a class when expanded; others skip it.

len: 16; d_gene: -; v_gene: TRBV11-2; abundance: -; j_gene: TRBJ1-2; CDR3nt: TGTGCCAGCAGCTTTCGGCGGGCTGGAGAATTGTATGGCTACACCTTC; CDR3aa: CASSFRRAGELYGYTF
len: 11; d_gene: -; v_gene: TRBV11-2; abundance: -; j_gene: TRBJ1-1; CDR3nt: TGTGCCAGCATCGACAGACTGGGAGCTTTCTTT; CDR3aa: CASIDRLGAFF
len: 16; d_gene: -; v_gene: TRBV7-8; abundance: -; j_gene: TRBJ1-5; CDR3nt: TGTGCCAGCAGCTCCCGGAGGGGGGGAGAGGGTCAGCCCCAGCATTTT; CDR3aa: CASSSRRGGEGQPQHF
len: 17; d_gene: TRBD1; v_gene: TRBV7-2; abundance: -; j_gene: TRBJ1-2; CDR3nt: TGTGCCAGCAGCTTAGGGGACAGGGCCCAGTGGGGCTATGGCTACACCTTC; CDR3aa: CASSLGDRAQWGYGYTF
len: 14; d_gene: TRBD1; v_gene: TRBV27; abundance: -; j_gene: TRBJ1-1; CDR3nt: TGTGCCACCCTTGGACCAGGGGGTTACACTGAAGCTTTCTTT; CDR3aa: CATLGPGGYTEAFF
len: 15; d_gene: -; v_gene: TRBV9; abundance: -; j_gene: TRBJ2-5; CDR3nt: TGTGCCAGCAGCGTACGGGGCAGTTCCGATGAGACCCAGTACTTC; CDR3aa: CASSVRGSSDETQYF
len: 14; d_gene: -; v_gene: TRBV7-8; abundance: many; j_gene: TRBJ1-3; CDR3nt: TGTGCCAGCAGTGGGGGAGGCACTGGAAACACCATATATTTT; CDR3aa: CASSGGGTGNTIYF
len: 10; d_gene: -; v_gene: TRBV29-1; abundance: -; j_gene: TRBJ2-7; CDR3nt: TGCAGCGCCTTCGACTACGAGCAGTACTTC; CDR3aa: CSAFDYEQYF
len: 15; d_gene: TRBD1; v_gene: TRBV4-1; abundance: few; j_gene: TRBJ2-7; CDR3nt: TGCGCCAGCAGCCTGGAGCCGGGACAGGGCTACGAGCAGTACTTC; CDR3aa: CASSLEPGQGYEQYF
len: 14; d_gene: -; v_gene: TRBV4-1; abundance: few; j_gene: TRBJ1-6; CDR3nt: TGCGCCAGCAGCCAGACAGACTATAATTCACCCCTCCACTTT; CDR3aa: CASSQTDYNSPLHF
len: 17; d_gene: -; v_gene: TRBV7-2; abundance: -; j_gene: TRBJ2-1; CDR3nt: TGTGCCAGCAGCTTAGAGTCCCCCCGGCCAAGGTACAATGAGCAGTTCTTC; CDR3aa: CASSLESPRPRYNEQFF
len: 16; d_gene: TRBD1; v_gene: TRBV6-2/TRBV6-3; abundance: few; j_gene: TRBJ2-7; CDR3nt: TGTGCCAGCATCGGACAGGGGAGGGTATCCTCCTACGAGCAGTACTTC; CDR3aa: CASIGQGRVSSYEQYF
len: 14; d_gene: -; v_gene: TRBV7-9; abundance: few; j_gene: TRBJ1-2; CDR3nt: TGTGCCAGCAGCTTAGCGAACCGGAACTATGGCTACACCTTC; CDR3aa: CASSLANRNYGYTF
len: 16; d_gene: TRBD1; v_gene: TRBV7-9; abundance: few; j_gene: TRBJ1-1; CDR3nt: TGTGCCAGCAGCCTTGGACAGGGGCCTATGAACACTGAAGCTTTCTTT; CDR3aa: CASSLGQGPMNTEAFF
len: 15; d_gene: TRBD1; v_gene: TRBV27; abundance: -; j_gene: TRBJ2-2; CDR3nt: TGTGCCACGGAGCCCGGGACAGGGAACACCGGGGAGCTGTTTTTT; CDR3aa: CATEPGTGNTGELFF
len: 16; d_gene: -; v_gene: TRBV27; abundance: -; j_gene: TRBJ2-5; CDR3nt: TGTGCCAGCAGTTTATCGGTTTCGTGGGTGAAAGAGACCCAGTACTTC; CDR3aa: CASSLSVSWVKETQYF
len: 12; d_gene: -; v_gene: TRBV6-2/TRBV6-3; abundance: -; j_gene: TRBJ1-2; CDR3nt: TGTGCCAGCAGTTCCGTCAACTATGGCTACACCTTC; CDR3aa: CASSSVNYGYTF
len: 13; d_gene: -; v_gene: TRBV7-2; abundance: -; j_gene: TRBJ1-1; CDR3nt: TGTGCCAGCAGCCCGAACAGGGTAACTGAAGCTTTCTTT; CDR3aa: CASSPNRVTEAFF
len: 11; d_gene: -; v_gene: TRBV7-2; abundance: few; j_gene: TRBJ2-1; CDR3nt: TGTGCCAGCAGCCCGGGTAATGAGCAGTTCTTC; CDR3aa: CASSPGNEQFF
len: 16; d_gene: TRBD2; v_gene: TRBV12-3/TRBV12-4; abundance: -; j_gene: TRBJ2-1; CDR3nt: TGTGCCAGCAGACTCTATAGCGGGGGCAAGGGGAATGAGCAGTTCTTC; CDR3aa: CASRLYSGGKGNEQFF
len: 16; d_gene: -; v_gene: TRBV20-1; abundance: -; j_gene: TRBJ2-3; CDR3nt: TGCAGTGTTAACTGGGAAGTAGGGCCGAGCACAGATACGCAGTATTTT; CDR3aa: CSVNWEVGPSTDTQYF
len: 15; d_gene: -; v_gene: TRBV2; abundance: -; j_gene: TRBJ1-5; CDR3nt: TGTGCCAGCAGCGACCCTAGGACAGGCAATCAGCCCCAGCATTTT; CDR3aa: CASSDPRTGNQPQHF
len: 13; d_gene: TRBD2; v_gene: TRBV19; abundance: -; j_gene: TRBJ2-1; CDR3nt: TGTGCCAGTAGTCTAGCGGGGGGTTCTGAGCAGTTCTTC; CDR3aa: CASSLAGGSEQFF
len: 16; d_gene: TRBD1; v_gene: TRBV7-6; abundance: few; j_gene: TRBJ2-5; CDR3nt: TGTGCCAGCAGCTTACCCTGGACAGGTGACCAAGAGACCCAGTACTTC; CDR3aa: CASSLPWTGDQETQYF
len: 11; d_gene: -; v_gene: TRBV12-3/TRBV12-4; abundance: -; j_gene: TRBJ2-3; CDR3nt: TGTGCCAGCAGTTACGGAGGTACGCAGTATTTT; CDR3aa: CASSYGGTQYF
len: 15; d_gene: TRBD1; v_gene: TRBV7-2; abundance: -; j_gene: TRBJ2-1; CDR3nt: TGTGCCAGCAGCCTAAGGACAGGGTCGTACGATGAGCAGTTCTTC; CDR3aa: CASSLRTGSYDEQFF
len: 16; d_gene: TRBD1; v_gene: TRBV7-2; abundance: -; j_gene: TRBJ1-2; CDR3nt: TGTGCCAGCAGCGCCCGGGACAGGGGGCTTTTATATGGCTACACCTTC; CDR3aa: CASSARDRGLLYGYTF
len: 15; d_gene: -; v_gene: TRBV7-2; abundance: -; j_gene: TRBJ2-4; CDR3nt: TGTGCCAGCAGGTTGGAAGCGGTAGCCAAAAACATTCAGTACTTC; CDR3aa: CASRLEAVAKNIQYF
len: 16; d_gene: TRBD1; v_gene: TRBV4-1; abundance: few; j_gene: TRBJ1-5; CDR3nt: TGCGCCAGCAGCCAAGAAGCAAGGACAGGGAATCAGCCCCAGCATTTT; CDR3aa: CASSQEARTGNQPQHF
len: 16; d_gene: TRBD1; v_gene: TRBV6-1; abundance: -; j_gene: TRBJ2-7; CDR3nt: TGTGCCAGCAGTGAAGACTACGCGGACAGGGCAGGCGAGCAGTACTTC; CDR3aa: CASSEDYADRAGEQYF
len: 16; d_gene: TRBD1; v_gene: TRBV9; abundance: -; j_gene: TRBJ2-4; CDR3nt: TGTGCCAGCAGCGCTCAGACAGGGAGTGAGAAAAACAGTCAGTACTTC; CDR3aa: CASSAQTGSEKNSQYF
len: 15; d_gene: TRBD1; v_gene: TRBV7-6; abundance: -; j_gene: TRBJ1-2; CDR3nt: TGTGCCAGCAGCGACTCGTGGACAGGGGCAAATGGCTACACCTTC; CDR3aa: CASSDSWTGANGYTF
len: 16; d_gene: -; v_gene: TRBV6-2/TRBV6-3; abundance: -; j_gene: TRBJ1-1; CDR3nt: TGTGCCAGCAGTTACCCAATGGACTTCCCGAACACTGAAGCTTTCTTT; CDR3aa: CASSYPMDFPNTEAFF
len: 14; d_gene: -; v_gene: TRBV6-6; abundance: few; j_gene: TRBJ1-1; CDR3nt: TGTGCCAGCAGCAACTCCAGGGGGAACACTGAAGCTTTCTTT; CDR3aa: CASSNSRGNTEAFF
len: 14; d_gene: -; v_gene: TRBV19; abundance: -; j_gene: TRBJ1-1; CDR3nt: TGTGCCAGTAGTACGCTGGACAGGAACACTGAAGCTTTCTTT; CDR3aa: CASSTLDRNTEAFF